This T cell receptor (beta chain) was observed in a study of vaccination effects on CD4 cells after COVID-19. Whole-study context: Participants received two doses of either the BNT162b2 or mRNA-1273 vaccine. Roughly 2.1 million PBMC per well were cultured with around 9.1 IU/ml IL-2 and roughly 10 ug/ml peptides.

The V gene end was trimmed by 6 bases and the J gene end by 5 bases; junction bases not matched to a gene: 12. The CDR3 contains 17 residues. Germline V gene data show CDR1 as SQVTM and CDR2 as ANQGSEA. Concerning this clone: Its antigen remains unknown.

General study results and limits: Convalescent patients' post-vaccine spike repertoire was mostly distinct vaccine-induced clones.

This table comes from immunoSEQ multiplex PCR, and its TCRdb copy is limited to in-frame clones, with some not included. Of about 45,000 clones in the sample, approximately 74% are singletons; the top ten hold roughly 8.7%. A roughly ten-day culture period preceded the isolation of CD4+ T cells. SARS-CoV-2 infection was confirmed by PCR in the person between March and December 2020. The chain recombines TRBV29-1 with TRBJ2-1; 14 positions agree with TRBD2. The specimen was CD4+ T cells from PBMCs cultured without peptide, collected before COVID-19 vaccination. The clonotype comes from a human donor who had a prior SARS-CoV-2 infection. The CDR3 region has the DNA TGCAGCGTAACAAAGAGGGGACTAGCGGGAGCCGACAATGAGCAGTTCTTC. This sequence encodes CSVTKRGLAGADNEQFF.